What follows are 12 T cell receptor beta chains derived from one specimen sequenced in a study of blood T cell repertoires in COVID-19. TCRdb's table, derived via immunoSEQ multiplex PCR, lists solely in-frame clones and lacks some. Counted here are under 200,000 clones, 77% occurring once; the ten biggest clones make up approximately 2.6%. Input material: peripheral blood. The receptors were gathered from a man between 65 and 85 years old with acute or convalescent COVID-19.

V and J are TRBV6-5 and TRBJ1-6; 7 positions agree with TRBD1. This CDR3 contains 15 residues. Trimming at V came to 0 bases and at J to 9 bases, leaving 5 bases not matched to a gene. Germline values: CDR1 MNHEY, CDR2 SVGAGI. CDR3 protein: CASSYSRGQGSPLHF. The CDR3 DNA reads as TGTGCCAGCAGTTACTCGAGGGGGCAGGGTTCACCCCTCCACTTT.

V is TRBV29-1 and J is TRBJ1-2; D gene uncertain. Germline V gene lookup returns CDR1 SQVTM and CDR2 ANQGSEA. Trimming cost V 6 bases and J 0 bases, with 8 bases left between them. The CDR3 extends over 12 amino acids. The chain's CDR3 is CSVQYSNYGYTF. In nucleotides, the CDR3 is TGCAGCGTGCAGTATTCTAACTATGGCTACACCTTC.

V gene TRBV10-3 combines with J gene TRBJ1-2; a possible D gene is TRBD1 (6 bases). The germline CDR1 and CDR2 sequences are ENHRY and SYGVKD. The CDR3 is 15 residues long. V lost 3 bases to trimming and J lost 4 bases, with 15 bases between them. Written as DNA, the CDR3 is TGTGCCATCAGTGATTTCAGGGGCGTAGGCTATGGCTACACCTTC. Its translation is CAISDFRGVGYGYTF.

This rearrangement joins TRBV11-3 to TRBJ2-1; a possible D gene is TRBD2 (7 bases). The CDR3 spans 17 residues. V lost 3 bases, J lost 2 bases, and 17 bases lay in between. Germline V CDR1 and CDR2: SGHNT, YENEEA. The CDR3 region is CASSLRGGGDPYNEQFF. CDR3 coding DNA: TGTGCCAGCAGCTTGAGGGGAGGGGGGGACCCCTACAATGAGCAGTTCTTC. The variable domain in full, completed from reference TRBV11-3 and TRBJ2-1, reads EAGVVQSPRYKIIEKKQPVAFWCNPISGHNTLYWYLQNLGQGPELLIRYENEEAVDDSQLPKDRFSAERLKGVDSTLKIQPAELGDSAVYLCASSLRGGGDPYNEQFFGPGTRLTVL.

This sequence joins TRBV6-5 and TRBJ1-2; no definite D call. The CDR3 sequence is 12 residues long. V shed 4 bases and J shed 8 bases, with 11 bases lying between them. Germline lookup yields CDR1 MNHEY and CDR2 SVGAGI. The CDR3 DNA reads TGTGCCAGCAGTTCGATTGGAGAGGGCTACACCTTC. Amino acids: CASSSIGEGYTF.

The chain combines TRBV5-1 with TRBJ2-3; weak D call: TRBD2 (5 bases). This CDR3 has 17 residues. Germline V gene lookup returns CDR1 SGHRS and CDR2 YFSETQ. The V end was cut by 2 bases, the J end by 4 bases, with 20 bases between. CDR3 in amino acids: CASSFIPSSTLPDTQYF. The CDR3 DNA is TGCGCCAGCAGCTTTATCCCTAGCTCCACCTTGCCAGATACGCAGTATTTT.

The chain links TRBV19 to TRBJ1-3, with D perhaps TRBD1 (5 bases). This CDR3 region has 14 residues. V was clipped by 7 bases and J by 1 base, with 11 bases between them. The V gene's germline CDR1 is LNHDA and CDR2 SQIVND (reference sequence). CDR3: CASTWQGSGNTIYF. CDR3 in DNA: TGTGCCAGTACATGGCAGGGATCTGGAAACACCATATATTTT.

V usage is TRBV3-1 (or the pseudogene TRBV3-2) and J usage is TRBJ1-5; D possibly corresponds to TRBD1 (6 bases). The germline CDR1 and CDR2 sequences are LGHDT and YNNKEL (reference sequence). With 1 base removed from V and 2 bases from J, the gap between germline ends came to 9 bases. The CDR3 totals 15 residues. The CDR3 nucleotides are TGTGCCAGCAGCCAAGGCAGACAGGGCAATCAGCCCCAGCATTTT. Amino acids: CASSQGRQGNQPQHF.

The rearrangement uses TRBV29-1 and TRBJ1-5; 7 positions match TRBD1. With V trimmed by 6 bases and J by 4 bases, 18 bases remained unmatched. This CDR3 has 17 residues. Germline V CDR1 and CDR2: SQVTM, ANQGSEA. CDR3 DNA sequence: TGCAGCGTGAGCCGCAAGAGGGGGCCCTTCTGTAATCAGCCCCAGCATTTT. It translates to CSVSRKRGPFCNQPQHF.

This sequence joins TRBV10-2 and TRBJ1-5; 7 bases are shared with TRBD1. The CDR3 has 15 residues. Germline trimming cut 3 bases from V and 1 base from J; bases unmatched to any gene: 3. The germline gives CDR1 WSHSY, CDR2 SAAADI. The CDR3 sequence: CASSEQGTSNQPQHF. CDR3 DNA sequence: TGCGCCAGCAGTGAACAGGGGACCAGCAATCAGCCCCAGCATTTT.

The chain uses TRBV10-3 and TRBJ1-6; 8 nucleotides line up with TRBD1. The CDR3 loop spans 15 amino acids. Germline V gives CDR1 ENHRY, CDR2 SYGVKD. With V trimmed by 3 bases and J by 10 bases, 8 bases remained unmatched. CDR3 in DNA: TGTGCCATCAGTGACCCCGGACAGGGTAGATCACCCCTCCACTTT. The encoded protein is CAISDPGQGRSPLHF.

The chain has TRBV14 and TRBJ1-6; 10 positions agree with TRBD1. Trimming at V came to 4 bases and at J to 5 bases, leaving 2 bases not matched to a gene. The CDR3 is 15 amino acids. Germline lookup yields CDR1 SGHDN and CDR2 FVKESK. CDR3 sequence (DNA): TGTGCCAGCAGCCGAGACAGGGGGCATAATTCACCCCTCCACTTT. Its protein is CASSRDRGHNSPLHF.